This entry is about one T cell receptor beta chain. Under the authors' procedure: Amplification of reference gene primers was used by the study to estimate nucleated cell counts. Assay used: immunoSEQ multiplex PCR; TCRdb lists only in-frame clones, some missing. That table furnishes V, J and clone size, whereas the DNA furnished D and trimming. The sample has some 250,000 clones; roughly 79% are singletons. The source of the sample is a study of blood T cell repertoires in COVID-19. Study-wide background: Collection of acute and convalescent COVID-19 samples took place in the United States, Italy and Spain. T cells, B-cell-depleted T cells, or PBMCs supplied cDNA or gDNA.

Enrolment of Seattle patients took place during active infection, and they were followed longitudinally. Germline V lookup: CDR1 MGHDK, CDR2 SYGVNS. Trimming removed 3 bases from V and 0 bases from J, with 6 bases in between. The CDR3 has 13 amino acids. V is TRBV25-1 and J is TRBJ2-7; D ambiguous. The receptor was derived from a woman over 75 with COVID-19, enrolled during active disease. Material: peripheral blood. The CDR3 bases are TGTGCCAGCAGTGACCCTAACTCCTACGAGCAGTACTTC. Translated: CASSDPNSYEQYF.